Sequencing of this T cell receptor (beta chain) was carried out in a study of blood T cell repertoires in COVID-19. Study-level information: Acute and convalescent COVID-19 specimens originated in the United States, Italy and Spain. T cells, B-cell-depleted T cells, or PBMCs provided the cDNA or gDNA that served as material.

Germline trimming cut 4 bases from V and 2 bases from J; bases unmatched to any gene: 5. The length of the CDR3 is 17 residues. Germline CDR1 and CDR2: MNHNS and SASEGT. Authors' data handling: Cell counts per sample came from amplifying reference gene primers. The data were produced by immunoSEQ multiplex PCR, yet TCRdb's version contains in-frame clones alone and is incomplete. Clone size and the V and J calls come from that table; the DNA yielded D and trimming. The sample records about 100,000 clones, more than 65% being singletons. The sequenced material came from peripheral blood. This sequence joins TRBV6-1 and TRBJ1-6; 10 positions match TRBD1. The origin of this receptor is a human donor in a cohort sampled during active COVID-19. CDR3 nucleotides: TGTGCCAGCAGTGCCGGGACAGGGGAGGCCTATAATTCACCCCTCCACTTT. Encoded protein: CASSAGTGEAYNSPLHF.